This T cell receptor (beta chain) originates from a study of T-cell reconstitution after alpha-beta-depleted transplantation in children. Study-wide results and caveats: Surviving recipient T cells and thymic progenitors accounted for the high day-60 TCRbeta diversity observed in some patients. Two months or so post-transplant, alpha-beta T cells reportedly derived from several hundred expanded graft clones. Newly produced T cells mostly provided counts and TCRbeta diversity after one year, as hyperexpanded clones declined.

TCRbeta library preparation incorporated unique molecular identifiers. TCRdb itself ran the PCR reads through MiXCR, one entry per CDR3 protein. The table records about 540,000 distinct CDR3 sequences, 25% to 30% of them present only once. Comment on this clonotype: The antigen is undetermined.

Germline V CDR1 and CDR2: MNHEY, SMNVEV (reference sequence). V was pared by 8 bases and J by 0 bases, with 14 bases between. The CDR3 extends over 15 amino acids. The source was PBMCs, collected before TCRalphabeta/CD19-depleted stem cell transplant. The sequence was obtained from a boy younger than two with Wiskott-Aldrich syndrome, due to receive a stem cell transplant. V gene TRBV27 combines with J gene TRBJ1-5, with D perhaps TRBD1 (5 bases). In nucleotides, the CDR3 is TGTGCCAGCTGTCCGAAGGGGAATAGCAATCAGCCCCAGCATTTT. The encoded protein is CASCPKGNSNQPQHF.